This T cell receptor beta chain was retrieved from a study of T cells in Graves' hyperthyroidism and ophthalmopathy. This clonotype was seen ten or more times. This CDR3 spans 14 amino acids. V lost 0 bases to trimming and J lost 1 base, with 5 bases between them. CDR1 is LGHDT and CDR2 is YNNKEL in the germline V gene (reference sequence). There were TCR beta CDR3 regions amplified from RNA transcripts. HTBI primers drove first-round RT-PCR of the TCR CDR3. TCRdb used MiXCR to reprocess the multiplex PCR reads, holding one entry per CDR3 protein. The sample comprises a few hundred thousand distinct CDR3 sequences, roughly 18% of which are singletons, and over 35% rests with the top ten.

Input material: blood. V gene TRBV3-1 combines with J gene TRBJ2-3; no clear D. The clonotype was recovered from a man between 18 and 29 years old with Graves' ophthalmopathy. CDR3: CASSQDSRTDTQYF. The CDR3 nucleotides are TGTGCCAGCAGCCAAGACTCCCGCACAGATACGCAGTATTTT.